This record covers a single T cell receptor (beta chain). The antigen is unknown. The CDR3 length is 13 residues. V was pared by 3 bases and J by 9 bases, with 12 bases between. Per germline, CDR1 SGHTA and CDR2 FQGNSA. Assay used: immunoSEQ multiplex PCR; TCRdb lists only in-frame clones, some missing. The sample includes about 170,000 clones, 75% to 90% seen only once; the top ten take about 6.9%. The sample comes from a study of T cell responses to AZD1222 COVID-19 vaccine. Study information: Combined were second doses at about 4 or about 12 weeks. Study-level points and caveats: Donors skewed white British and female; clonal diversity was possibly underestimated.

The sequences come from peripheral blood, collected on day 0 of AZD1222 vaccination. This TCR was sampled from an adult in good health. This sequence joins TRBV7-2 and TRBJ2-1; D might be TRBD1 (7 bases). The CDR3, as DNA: TGTGCCAGCAGCTTTTCAGGGGGGAGTGAGCAGTTCTTC. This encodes CASSFSGGSEQFF. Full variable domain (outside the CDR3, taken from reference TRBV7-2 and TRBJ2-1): GAGVSQSPSNKVTEKGKDVELRCDPISGHTALYWYRQSLGQGLEFLIYFQGNSAPDKSGLPSDRFSAERTGGSVSTLTIQRTQQEDSAVYLCASSFSGGSEQFFGPGTRLTVL.